The rows below give T cell receptor gamma chains drawn from one sample of a study of gamma-delta T cells after stem cell transplantation. TCRdb re-called the RT-PCR reads via CATT. The sample lists about 1,200 gamma-chain clones; roughly 15% were seen once. Sequences were obtained from gamma-delta T cells. These receptors originate from a human donor. It is not recorded whose cells these are; they may come from a transplant donor. CDR3s include the opening cysteine and the closing phenylalanine or tryptophan. Each record gives: clone size, V gene, J gene, CDR3 DNA, CDR3 protein. Clone size is shown for a subset of rows, as once, few, many or a class of expanded clone.

NA	TRGV2	TRGJ1/TRGJ2	TGCGCCACCTGGGACGGGACCGCGGATGTGAAACTCTTT	CATWDGTADVKLF
NA	TRGV4	TRGJP1	TGTGCCACCTGGGATCGAGGATGGTTCAAGATATTT	CATWDRGWFKIF
NA	TRGV4	TRGJ1/TRGJ2	TGTGCCACCTGGGAATATTATAAGAAACTCTTT	CATWEYYKKLF
few	TRGV9	TRGJ1/TRGJ2	TGTGCCTTGTGGGATGACTATTATAAGAAGCTCTTT	CALWDDYYKKLF
few	TRGV3	TRGJ1/TRGJ2	TGTGCCACCTGGGACAGGCTTGGGCCCAGATATTATAAGAAACTCTTT	CATWDRLGPRYYKKLF
large	TRGV9	TRGJP	TGTGCCTTGTGGGAGGTGAGGGAGTTGGGCAAAAAAATCAAGGTATTT	CALWEVRELGKKIKVF
few	TRGV2	TRGJ1/TRGJ2	TGTGCCACCTGGGACGGGAGGAAGAAACTCTTT	CATWDGRKKLF
NA	TRGV4	TRGJP1	TGTGCCACCGGGGATGCGAGACGTCGACTTTGTTGGTTCAAGATATTT	CATGDARRRLCWFKIF
large	TRGV2	TRGJ1/TRGJ2	TGTGCCACCTGGGACGGGCGGAAGAAACTCTTT	CATWDGRKKLF
NA	TRGV3	TRGJP2	TGTGCCACCTGGGACAGGCGATGGGGAGATTGGATCAAGACGTTT	CATWDRRWGDWIKTF
few	TRGV9	TRGJP1	TGTGCCTTGTGGGAGAAGCCTGGTTGGTTCAAGATATTT	CALWEKPGWFKIF
large	TRGV8	TRGJ1/TRGJ2	TGTGCCACCTGGGAAAGACCCACCCTTACTTATTATAAGAAACTCTTT	CATWERPTLTYYKKLF
few	TRGV9	TRGJP	TGTGCCTTGTGGGAGGTTGAGTTGGGCGAAAAAATCAAGGTATTT	CALWEVELGEKIKVF
few	TRGV4	TRGJP1	TGTGCCACCTGGGGTGGGCCCGCTACCACTGGTTGGTTCAAGATATTT	CATWGGPATTGWFKIF
few	TRGV8	TRGJ1/TRGJ2	TGTGCCACCTGGGATAAGAATTATTATAAGAAACTCTTT	CATWDKNYYKKLF
NA	TRGV2	TRGJ1/TRGJ2	TGTGCCACCTGGGACGACCCGAATTATTATAAGAAACTCTTT	CATWDDPNYYKKLF
NA	TRGV4	TRGJP1	TGCGCCACCTGGGGGATTGGTTGGTTCAAGATATTT	CATWGIGWFKIF
few	TRGV4	TRGJ1/TRGJ2	TGTGCCACCTGGGATGGGCCGCTGAATTATTATAAGAAACTCTTT	CATWDGPLNYYKKLF
NA	TRGV4	TRGJP1	TGTGCCACCTGGGATGGGGGTACCACTGGTTGGTTCAAGATATTT	CATWDGGTTGWFKIF
few	TRGV4	TRGJP1	TGTGCCACCTGGGATGGGCCGGGTACCACTGGTTGGTTCAAGATATTT	CATWDGPGTTGWFKIF
NA	TRGV8	TRGJP1	TGTGCCACCTGGGATAAACCTGGTTGGTTCAAGATATTT	CATWDKPGWFKIF
large	TRGV4	TRGJ1/TRGJ2	TGTGCCACCTGGGATTATTATTATAAGAAACTCTTT	CATWDYYYKKLF
NA	TRGV3	TRGJ1/TRGJ2	TGTGCCACCTGGGACGATCCACCTTATTATAAGAAACTCTTT	CATWDDPPYYKKLF
few	TRGV2	TRGJ1/TRGJ2	TGTGCCACCTGGGACGGGGGCGTAAATTATAAGAAACTCTTT	CATWDGGVNYKKLF
few	TRGV3	TRGJ1/TRGJ2	TGTGCCACCTGGGGCCATTATAAGAAACTCTTT	CATWGHYKKLF
few	TRGV9	TRGJP1	TGTGCCTTGTGGGAGGTGCACGGTGCCACTGGTTGGTTCAAGATATTT	CALWEVHGATGWFKIF
few	TRGV9	TRGJ1/TRGJ2	TGTGCCTTGTGGGGGAATTATTGTAAGAAACTCTTT	CALWGNYCKKLF
large	TRGV9	TRGJP1	TGTGCCTTGTGGGAGGTGCAGGCCACTGGTTGGTTCAAGATATTT	CALWEVQATGWFKIF
once	TRGV5	TRGJP1	TGTGCCACCTGGGACAGGTATACCACTGGTAGGTTCAAGATATTT	CATWDRYTTGRFKIF
few	TRGV9	TRGJP	TGTGCCTTGTGGGAGGTGCAGGAGTTGGGCGAAAAAATCAAGGTATTT	CALWEVQELGEKIKVF
NA	TRGV4	TRGJ1/TRGJ2	TGTGCCACCTGGGATGGAAATTATAAGAAACTCTTT	CATWDGNYKKLF
large	TRGV8	TRGJ1/TRGJ2	TGTGCCACCTGGGGGAATTATTATAAGAAACTCTTT	CATWGNYYKKLF
large	TRGV9	TRGJP	TGTGCCTTGTGGGAGGTGAAAGAGTTGGGCAAAAAAATCAAGGTATTT	CALWEVKELGKKIKVF
NA	TRGV4	TRGJ1/TRGJ2	TGTGCCACCTGGGATCCCGGGTATTATAAGAAACTCTTT	CATWDPGYYKKLF
large	TRGV9	TRGJP	TGTGCCTTGTGGGAGCCTCAAGAGTTGGGCAAAAAAATCAAGGTATTT	CALWEPQELGKKIKVF
NA	TRGV4	TRGJ1/TRGJ2	TGTGCCACCTGGGATGGGCAGCAGAAACTCTTT	CATWDGQQKLF
NA	TRGV4	TRGJ1/TRGJ2	TGTGCCACCCGGGATGGGCCTTTTTATTATAAGAAACTCTTT	CATRDGPFYYKKLF
large	TRGV8	TRGJ1/TRGJ2	TGTGCCACCTGGGAACTAACGGGAAAGAAACTCTTT	CATWELTGKKLF